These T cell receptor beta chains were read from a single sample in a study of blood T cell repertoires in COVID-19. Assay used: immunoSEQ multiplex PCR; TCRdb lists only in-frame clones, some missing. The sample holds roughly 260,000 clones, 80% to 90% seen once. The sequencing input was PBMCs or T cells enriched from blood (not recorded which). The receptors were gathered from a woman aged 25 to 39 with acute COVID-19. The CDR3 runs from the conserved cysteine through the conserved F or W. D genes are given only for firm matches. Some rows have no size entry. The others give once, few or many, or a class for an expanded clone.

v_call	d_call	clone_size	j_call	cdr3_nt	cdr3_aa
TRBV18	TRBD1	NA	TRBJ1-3	TGTGCCAGCTCCCCTACTTTCCAGGGGGAAGGAAACACCATATATTTT	CASSPTFQGEGNTIYF
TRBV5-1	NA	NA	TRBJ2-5	TGCGCCAGCAGCCCCCGACAGCGAATAGTTCAAGAGACCCAGTACTTC	CASSPRQRIVQETQYF
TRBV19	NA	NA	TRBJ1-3	TGTGCCAGTAAGGGGGCTGGAAACACCATATATTTT	CASKGAGNTIYF
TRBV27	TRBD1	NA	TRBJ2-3	TGTGCCAGCAGTCAGGGACAGGGGTTCACAGATACGCAGTATTTT	CASSQGQGFTDTQYF
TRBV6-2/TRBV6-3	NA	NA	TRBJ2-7	TGTGCCAGCAGTTACTTACAACCATCCTACGAGCAGTACTTC	CASSYLQPSYEQYF
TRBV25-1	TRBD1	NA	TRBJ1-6	TGTGCCAGCAGTGGATGGACAGGCGACTATAATTCACCCCTCCACTTT	CASSGWTGDYNSPLHF
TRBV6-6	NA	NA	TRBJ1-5	TGTGCCAGCAGTCGAACCCAGGAAATAACAAATCAGCCCCAGCATTTT	CASSRTQEITNQPQHF
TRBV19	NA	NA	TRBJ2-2	TGTGCCAGTAGTATTTCGGCAGGAGGGGACACCGGGGAGCTGTTTTTT	CASSISAGGDTGELFF
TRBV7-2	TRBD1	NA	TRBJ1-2	TGTGCCAGCAGCTTAGGGGGGACAGGGTTTAACTATGGCTACACCTTC	CASSLGGTGFNYGYTF
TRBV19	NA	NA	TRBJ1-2	TGTGCCAGTAGTATAATTAGCGGTAACTATGGCTACACCTTC	CASSIISGNYGYTF
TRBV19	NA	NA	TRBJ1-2	TGTGCCAGTAGTATCGGCAGGAACTATGGCTACACCTTC	CASSIGRNYGYTF
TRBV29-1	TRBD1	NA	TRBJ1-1	TGCAGCGTTGACAGGGGGAAGGCTGAAGCTTTCTTT	CSVDRGKAEAFF
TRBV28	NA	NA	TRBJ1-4	TGTGCCACCAGGTTGGGAGGCGATGAAAAACTGTTTTTT	CATRLGGDEKLFF
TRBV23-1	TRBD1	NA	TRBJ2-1	TGCGCCAGCAGTCATCTGGGGACAGGATACCCTTTTCCGTGCTACAATGAGCAGTTCTTC	CASSHLGTGYPFPCYNEQFF
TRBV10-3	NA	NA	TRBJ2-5	TGTGCCATCCTCCCGTCAGCCGGGACATACTTTAGGACCCAGTACTTC	CAILPSAGTYFRTQYF
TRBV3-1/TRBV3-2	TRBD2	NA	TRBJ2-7	TGTGCCAGCAGCCAAGCGGGGGGACGCTACGAGCAGTACTTC	CASSQAGGRYEQYF
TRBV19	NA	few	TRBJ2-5	TGTGCCAGTAGTTATGGCAGGCAAGAGACCCAGTACTTC	CASSYGRQETQYF
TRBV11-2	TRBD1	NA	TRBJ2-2	TGTGCCAGCAGCTCGGACAGGGGCCGGTTCCTCGGTACCGGGGAGCTGTTTTTT	CASSSDRGRFLGTGELFF
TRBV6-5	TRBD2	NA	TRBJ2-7	TGTGCCAGCAGTAGTAGCGGGGAGCCTTTCGAGCAGTACTTC	CASSSSGEPFEQYF
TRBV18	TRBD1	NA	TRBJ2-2	TGTGCCAGCTCACCTTACGGACAGGGGTTATCCGGGGAGCTGTTTTTT	CASSPYGQGLSGELFF